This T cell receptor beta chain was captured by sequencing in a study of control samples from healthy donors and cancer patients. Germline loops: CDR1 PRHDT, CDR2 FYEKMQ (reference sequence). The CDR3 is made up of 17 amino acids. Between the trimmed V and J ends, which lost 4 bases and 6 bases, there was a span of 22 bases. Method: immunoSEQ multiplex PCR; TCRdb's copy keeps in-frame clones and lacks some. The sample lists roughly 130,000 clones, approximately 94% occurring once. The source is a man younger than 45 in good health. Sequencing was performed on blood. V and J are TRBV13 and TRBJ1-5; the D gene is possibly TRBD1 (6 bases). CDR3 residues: CASSSSYGTGTRQPQHF. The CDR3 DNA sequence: TGTGCCAGCAGCTCTAGCTATGGAACAGGGACTCGTCAGCCCCAGCATTTT.